These T cell receptor beta chains were read from a single sample in a study of cytomegalovirus exposure and HLA in healthy donors. TCRdb's table, derived via immunoSEQ multiplex PCR, lists solely in-frame clones and lacks some. The sample carries 150,000 to 200,000 clones, approximately 81% recorded once. The sequenced sample was PBMCs. These receptors were taken from a woman younger than 30 in good health and CMV-seropositive. CDR3s leave out the opening cysteine and the closing phenylalanine or tryptophan.

v_gene: TRBV11-2
CDR3aa: ASSSLGQGVGEQY

v_gene: TRBV5-1
CDR3aa: ASSPGGVRARDTGELF

v_gene: TRBV5-4
CDR3aa: ASSLPRDSQETQH

v_gene: TRBV4-3
CDR3aa: ASSQVASGGARTDTQY

v_gene: TRBV19
CDR3aa: ASARDYQPQH

v_gene: TRBV11-3
CDR3aa: ASSFRGVNTEAF

v_gene: TRBV30
CDR3aa: ARRPPGGKETQY

v_gene: TRBV6-1
CDR3aa: ASIRTSGGSETQY

v_gene: TRBV6-1
CDR3aa: ASSGGPGLAGETQY

v_gene: TRBV30
CDR3aa: AWTPGLTSYNEQF

v_gene: TRBV5-4
CDR3aa: ASSLGQGNNSPLH

v_gene: TRBV5-4
CDR3aa: ASSPGLAGGPETQY

v_gene: TRBV27
CDR3aa: ASSSQGQVRETQY

v_gene: TRBV11-2
CDR3aa: ASSFSRVPYEQY

v_gene: TRBV28
CDR3aa: ASSPFKGMDSQY

v_gene: TRBV18
CDR3aa: ASSPNPGTGGGYT

v_gene: TRBV29-1
CDR3aa: SVVVTGDGYT

v_gene: TRBV4-2
CDR3aa: ASSQAILSDNEQF

v_gene: TRBV6-4
CDR3aa: ASSNGQIGAGELF

v_gene: TRBV27
CDR3aa: ASTGVERGDEETQY

v_gene: TRBV6-1
CDR3aa: ASSPSGTGEGYT

v_gene: TRBV5-4
CDR3aa: ASSRGGVGQPQH

v_gene: TRBV2
CDR3aa: ASSERPGDNEKLF

v_gene: TRBV14
CDR3aa: ASSQTRQGEAF

v_gene: TRBV19
CDR3aa: ASSIPSSGNTIY

v_gene: TRBV5-4
CDR3aa: ASSPAGTGEKLF

v_gene: TRBV5-1
CDR3aa: ASSLDPGGTFEQF

v_gene: TRBV6-5
CDR3aa: ASSTSGGVSYEQY